This entry lists 17 T cell receptor beta chains sequenced from one sample in a study of T cells after yellow fever vaccination. TCRdb processed the 5' RACE reads anew with MiXCR; each CDR3 protein has one entry. The table has approximately 96,000 distinct CDR3 sequences, over 8% seen once. Source: CD8+ T cells not binding an NS4B(214-222) dextramer, sorted from PBMCs, taken approximately 16 days after the first yellow fever vaccination. These receptors all stem from a man aged 18 to 35 who received the YFV17D yellow fever vaccine.

This clonotype was detected a few times. The chain recombines TRBV7-3 with TRBJ2-1, with D unclear. V was shortened by 6 bases and J by 5 bases, with 8 bases between the two germline ends. The CDR3 is made up of 12 amino acids. Germline lookup yields CDR1 SGHTA and CDR2 FQGTGA. The CDR3 sequence: CASSSSNNEQFF. The CDR3 nucleotides read TGTGCCAGCAGTTCGTCCAACAATGAGCAGTTCTTC.

This clonotype has a count of ten or more. The chain uses TRBV27 and TRBJ2-2; the D gene is possibly TRBD2 (5 bases). Germline V lookup: CDR1 MNHEY, CDR2 SMNVEV (reference sequence). The CDR3 is 13 residues long. Deletions cut 6 bases from V and 7 bases from J, with 12 bases between. CDR3 region: CASRPGVVGELFF. CDR3 bases: TGTGCCAGCAGGCCCGGGGTGGTCGGGGAGCTGTTTTTT.

The V call is TRBV27, the J call TRBJ1-2, with D perhaps TRBD1 (5 bases). This CDR3 is built from 12 residues. Germline-derived CDR1 and CDR2 are MNHEY and SMNVEV (reference sequence). The ends were cut back, 3 bases at V and 6 bases at J, with 8 bases in the middle. CDR3 DNA: TGTGCCAGCAGTTTTGGGGGAAATGGCTACACCTTC. Its protein product is CASSFGGNGYTF.

In this sample, this clonotype turned up a few times. This chain joins TRBV3-1 and TRBJ2-5; 7 bases are shared with TRBD1. Trimming took 4 bases from V and 5 from J; bases not matched to a gene: 4. The germline V gene encodes CDR1 LGHDT and CDR2 YNNKEL (reference sequence). The CDR3 has 13 amino acids. The CDR3 nucleotides read TGTGCCAGCAGCCTTACAGGGGATGAGACCCAGTACTTC. Protein product: CASSLTGDETQYF.

The chain couples TRBV19 to TRBJ1-4, with 7 positions matching TRBD1. V dropped 6 bases and J dropped 5; count of bases not matched to a gene: 6. The CDR3 runs to 14 residues. The germline CDR1 and CDR2 sequences are LNHDA and SQIVND (reference sequence). CDR3 in amino acids: CASRPGQRNEKLFF. In nucleotides, the CDR3 is TGTGCCAGTAGACCGGGACAGCGAAATGAAAAACTGTTTTTT.

This sequence joins TRBV20-1 and TRBJ1-2; D is undetermined. The V end was cut by 7 bases, the J end by 3 bases, with 3 bases between. Germline lookup yields CDR1 DFQATT and CDR2 SNEGSKA (reference sequence). The CDR3 is 9 residues long. CDR3 residues: CSVDYGYTF. The CDR3 DNA reads TGCAGTGTCGACTATGGCTACACCTTC.

This clonotype came up a few times. The chain combines TRBV10-3 with TRBJ1-1; D remains ambiguous. Looked up from germline, CDR1 is ENHRY and CDR2 is SYGVKD. The CDR3 length is 15 residues. V lost 0 bases and J lost 0, with 8 bases in between. CDR3 region: CAISESGILNTEAFF. The CDR3 region has the DNA TGTGCCATCAGTGAGTCGGGAATATTGAACACTGAAGCTTTCTTT.

The gene calls are TRBV4-1 and TRBJ1-5; D not certain. The germline V gene encodes CDR1 MGHRA and CDR2 YSYEKL. The CDR3 extends over 16 amino acids. Trimming left V 6 bases short and J 3 bases short, with 18 bases between. CDR3 DNA: TGCGCCAGCAGGCTCCGGGGAGGGTTGACCAATCAGCCCCAGCATTTT. Translating it yields CASRLRGGLTNQPQHF.

The V gene is TRBV13, the J gene TRBJ1-5; tentatively, D is TRBD1 (5 bases). Germline V CDR1 and CDR2: PRHDT, FYEKMQ (reference sequence). V lost 2 bases and J lost 7, with 12 bases in between. The CDR3 is 14 amino acids. The CDR3 DNA follows: TGTGCCAGCAGCTTATCAGGGAGTACCCAGCCCCAGCATTTT. Encoded protein: CASSLSGSTQPQHF.

The J gene is TRBJ2-1, the V gene TRBV23-1, with TRBD2 as a possible D gene (6 bases). TRBV23-1 is an ORF; its function is uncertain. The CDR3 has 19 amino acids. The V and J ends lost 0 bases and 2 bases respectively, with 20 bases between them. The chain's CDR3 is CASSQSEGSGGNTYNEQFF. The CDR3 DNA sequence: TGCGCCAGCAGTCAATCGGAGGGGTCCGGGGGTAATACCTACAATGAGCAGTTCTTC.

This clonotype was detected only a few times. The gene calls are TRBV6-2 or TRBV6-3 and TRBJ2-1; TRBD1 aligns across 7 bases. The CDR3 runs to 15 residues. CDR1 is MNHEY and CDR2 is SVGEGT in the germline V gene. The J segment lost 2 bases and the V segment lost 5 bases, leaving 6 bases of the junction unmatched. The CDR3 region has the DNA TGTGCCAGCAGTCAGGACAGGCCGGCCTACAATGAGCAGTTCTTC. As protein: CASSQDRPAYNEQFF.

The V call is TRBV5-1, the J call TRBJ2-3; tentatively, D is TRBD2 (6 bases). V was cut by 7 bases and J by 4 bases, with 22 bases left in between. Germline CDR1 SGHRS, CDR2 YFSETQ. The CDR3 contains 16 residues. CDR3 nucleotide sequence: TGCGCCAGCGCACTAGCTTATGGCCTAGAGGCAGATACGCAGTATTTT. This encodes CASALAYGLEADTQYF.

This clonotype was counted at least ten times. This chain uses TRBV7-9 with TRBJ2-1; a weak D match, TRBD1 (5 bases). CDR1 and CDR2 (germline): SEHNR, FQNEAQ (reference sequence). Between the trimmed V and J ends, which lost 6 bases and 7 bases, there was a span of 10 bases. The CDR3 is 12 amino acids. The CDR3 protein is CASSSRVNEQFF. In nucleotides, the CDR3 is TGTGCCAGCAGTTCCAGGGTAAATGAGCAGTTCTTC.

The chain links TRBV7-9 to TRBJ2-5; the match to TRBD2 covers 12 bases. CDR1 is SEHNR, CDR2 FQNEAQ, per germline (reference sequence). Germline trimming cut 0 bases from V and 0 bases from J; bases unmatched to any gene: 2. CDR3 length equals 17 residues. The CDR3 DNA sequence: TGTGCCAGCAGCTTAGCAGGACTAGCGGGATACCAAGAGACCCAGTACTTC. This translates into CASSLAGLAGYQETQYF.

Only a few counts were recorded for this clonotype. The rearrangement uses TRBV2 and TRBJ1-5; 8 nucleotides align to TRBD1. V trimming: 8 bases; J trimming: 3 bases; junction bases outside the gene matches: 9. Germline loops: CDR1 SNHLY, CDR2 FYNNEI. This CDR3 region has 15 residues. The CDR3: CASSRQGQHNQPQHF. The CDR3 bases are TGTGCCAGCTCCAGACAGGGGCAACACAATCAGCCCCAGCATTTT.

This clonotype has just a few counts. The J gene is TRBJ2-6, the V gene TRBV13, with TRBD1 identical over 9 bases. This CDR3 comprises 18 residues. CDR1 and CDR2 (germline): PRHDT, FYEKMQ (reference sequence). The V and J ends lost 1 base and 2 bases, in that order; junction bases with no gene match: 6. CDR3 bases: TGTGCCAGCAGCTTAGTGGGACAGGGAGTCGCTGGGGCCAACGTCCTGACTTTC. It is translated as CASSLVGQGVAGANVLTF. Variable domain in full (rest from reference TRBV13 and TRBJ2-6): AAGVIQSPRHLIKEKRETATLKCYPIPRHDTVYWYQQGPGQDPQFLISFYEKMQSDKGSIPDRFSAQQFSDYHSELNMSSLELGDSALYFCASSLVGQGVAGANVLTFGAGSRLTVL.

This clonotype was counted many times. The V gene is TRBV2, the J gene TRBJ2-7; D not certain. The CDR3 spans 15 residues. The germline gives CDR1 SNHLY, CDR2 FYNNEI. Trimming took 1 base from V and 0 from J, leaving 10 bases between them. For the CDR3, the DNA is TGTGCCAGCAGTGAAGGTTTTCTAAGCTCCTACGAGCAGTACGTC. Translating it yields CASSEGFLSSYEQYV.